The source of this T cell receptor (beta chain) is a study of regulatory T cells in long-lasting Graves disease. Time point denoted: newly diagnosed GD, antithyroid drugs for less than 3 months. PBMC-derived RNA was used for the TCR library. After removal of 0 bases from V and 6 bases from J, the junction contained 6 bases not matched to a gene. CDR3 size: 15 residues. The V gene's germline CDR1 is KGHSH and CDR2 LQKENI. Through Arm-PCR of CDR3 regions and iRepertoire HTBI primers, TCR beta libraries were built. One entry per CDR3 protein results from TCRdb running MiXCR on the multiplex PCR reads. The sample carries approximately 310,000 distinct CDR3 sequences, more than 15% recorded once.

This sequence originates from a female donor with Graves disease. This chain connects TRBV18 to TRBJ2-7, with TRBD1 identical over 9 bases. The sample was peripheral blood mononuclear cells (PBMCs), taken at new diagnosis, from a patient treated with antithyroid drugs. CDR3 loop: CASSPPRQGVSEQYF. In DNA form, the CDR3 reads TGTGCCAGCTCACCACCCCGACAGGGGGTTAGCGAGCAGTACTTC.